This T cell receptor beta chain is from a study of neoadjuvant nivolumab and ipilimumab in lung cancer (TCRdb year 2020). About the study as a whole: Nivolumab was given at 3 mg/kg intravenously on days 1, 15 and 29, and the combination arm added ipilimumab 1 mg/kg on day 1 only. The primary endpoint of the trial was the rate of major pathologic response (MPR) in the intention-to-treat population of each study arm. A total of 44 patients with operable NSCLC were treated in the trial, with roughly 23 randomized to nivolumab monotherapy and about 20 randomized to nivolumab plus ipilimumab. TCR repertoires were compared between pretherapy (baseline) peripheral blood and tumors resected at surgery after neoadjuvant immune checkpoint blockade. Matched pretherapy and resected tumor pairs were analyzed for seven patients, of whom four received nivolumab and three received nivolumab plus ipilimumab.

To prepare the library, the immunoSEQ multiplex PCR assay was applied. Per the authors' processing: Repertoires were summarized in terms of richness and clonality, and significantly expanded and contracted clones between pre- and post-therapy samples were identified. TCRdb stores this immuneACCESS table with in-frame sequences only. Part of the clones is absent; in the studies checked, under half of the shortfall reflects unresolved V genes, and no reason is known for the rest. The DNA gave D and trimming, while V, J and clone size come from that table. In this sample the table shows some 8,100 clones, roughly 80% of which occur a single time. The top ten clonotypes cover roughly 6.6% of the sample. Sample time point, as interpreted from the label and publication: at surgical resection after neoadjuvant nivolumab +/- ipilimumab. Samples were obtained from the phase 2 randomized NEOSTAR trial, in which neoadjuvant nivolumab or nivolumab plus ipilimumab followed by surgery was tested in operable NSCLC. Uninvolved lung adjacent to the tumor was collected at resection and used as a matched non-tumor comparison for the TCR repertoires of resected tumors.

Looking up the germline V gene (reference sequence) yields CDR1 MNHEY and CDR2 SMNVEV. V lost 2 bases and J lost 0 bases; the stretch between them is 10 bases long. The CDR3, from cysteine to phenylalanine, totals 15 residues. Only the CDR3 region is kept as DNA, spanning 45 bases read in frame from base 1. Notes on this clone: Which antigen it targets is not known. There are no base qualities to consult, and no much larger clone falls within one base.

General study outcomes and caveats: From pretherapy to surgery, increases in tumor T-cell richness and clonality were observed in three of three dual-therapy tumors but in only two of four nivolumab-treated tumors. TCR richness and clonality were greater in resected tumors than in tumor-adjacent uninvolved lung, and increases were seen in more dual-therapy-treated tumors. A small number of samples was subjected to TCR sequencing. No significant correlation was found between TCR clonality and pathologic tumor regression, and only one major-pathologic-response sample was available for the clonality analysis. A positive correlation was observed between pretherapy blood TCR richness and richness in tumors resected after neoadjuvant therapy (Spearman R ~ 0.8).

The sequence came from an adult with non-small cell lung cancer. The sequencing used adjacent normal lung tissue, collected after neoadjuvant nivolumab, alone or with ipilimumab, at or shortly before surgery. Recombination joined TRBV27 with TRBJ1-1, with no D gene named confidently. The bases are TGTGCCAGCAGTTTAAGGGTTTCGGTGAACACTGAAGCTTTCTTT. The encoded protein is CASSLRVSVNTEAFF.